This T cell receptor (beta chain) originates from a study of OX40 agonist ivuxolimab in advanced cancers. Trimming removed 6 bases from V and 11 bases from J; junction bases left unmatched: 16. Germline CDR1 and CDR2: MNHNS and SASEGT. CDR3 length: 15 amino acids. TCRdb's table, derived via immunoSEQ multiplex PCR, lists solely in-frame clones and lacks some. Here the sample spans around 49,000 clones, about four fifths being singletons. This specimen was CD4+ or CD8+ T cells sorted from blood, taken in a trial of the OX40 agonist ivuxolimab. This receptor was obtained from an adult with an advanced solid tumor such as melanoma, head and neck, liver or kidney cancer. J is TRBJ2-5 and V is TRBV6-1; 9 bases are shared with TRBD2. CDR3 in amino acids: CASSLLVRGGDEQYF. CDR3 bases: TGTGCCAGCAGCCTTCTCGTGCGGGGGGGCGATGAGCAGTACTTC.